The present T cell receptor (beta chain) was sequenced within a study of blood T cell repertoires in COVID-19. Study at large: Specimens from acute and convalescent COVID-19 originated in the United States, Italy and Spain. The analysed material was cDNA or gDNA that came from T cells, B-cell-depleted T cells, or PBMCs.

This clone was counted once. In the source study's methods: Cell counts per sample came from amplifying reference gene primers. The protocol was immunoSEQ multiplex PCR, while the TCRdb copy is restricted to in-frame clones and leaves out a portion. V, J and clone size derive from that table, while D and trimming were established from the DNA sequence. The sample holds 200,000 to 250,000 clones, around 82% seen once. The CDR3 totals 15 residues. Germline loops: CDR1 SGHRS, CDR2 YFSETQ. V lost 0 bases and J lost 1, with 10 bases in between. The receptor was derived from a woman aged 35 to 49 with acute or convalescent COVID-19. This rearrangement joins TRBV5-1 to TRBJ1-2, with D maybe TRBD1 (5 bases). The sample consisted of peripheral blood. The CDR3 DNA reads TGCGCCAGCAGCTTGGCACAGGCGAGTAACTATGGCTACACCTTC. Protein: CASSLAQASNYGYTF.